This T cell receptor (beta chain) was obtained from a study of shared clonotypes between healthy human individuals. Points from the study as a whole: Lower generation probabilities were found for non-shared clonotypes than for those shared by all four donors. Around 4.7% of naive CD4 clonotypes were shared across several donors.

Naive CD8 populations comprised CD45RO-negative cells positively selected for CCR7, excluding terminally differentiated effector memory CD45RA+ cells. At the deep level, the assay was run. Splitting of each subset's genomic DNA was done evenly across several immunoSEQ plates. Only in-frame clones appear in the TCRdb table, and some are missing; sequencing was by immunoSEQ multiplex PCR. The data hold 700,000 to 950,000 clones, with around 96% observed a single time. About this clone itself: Its antigen remains unknown.

Germline V gene sequence: CDR1 SGHAT, CDR2 FQNNGV. This CDR3 has 16 residues. Trimming pared 3 bases from V and 5 bases from J, leaving 19 bases between. This clonotype originated in a man aged 25 to 40 in good health. Specimen: naive CD8+ T cells sorted from blood. The chain recombines TRBV11-2 with TRBJ2-5; a possible D gene is TRBD2 (6 bases). The CDR3: CASSLTRGILRETQYF. CDR3 nucleotides: TGTGCCAGCAGCTTGACACGGGGGATTCTTCGGGAGACCCAGTACTTC.